Included here is one T cell receptor beta chain sequence, with context. Germline CDR1 and CDR2: SGHDT and YYEEEE. J was trimmed by 1 base and V by 3 bases; bases with no gene match: 9. The CDR3 spans 17 residues. The sample comes from a study of blood T cell repertoires in COVID-19. For the study at large: Spain, Italy and the United States supplied samples that represented acute and convalescent COVID-19. From T cells, B-cell-depleted T cells, or PBMCs came the material, which was cDNA or gDNA.

In the authors' workflow: Reference gene primer amplification gave nucleated cell count estimates. Generated by immunoSEQ multiplex PCR, the TCRdb table keeps only in-frame clones and is missing some. V and J calls and clone size are copied from that table; D and trimming were computed from the DNA. The sample lists under 75,000 clones, around 83% occurring once. The sequencing sample was made of peripheral blood. V and J are TRBV5-6 and TRBJ1-5; 8 bases fit TRBD1. The sequence was obtained from a human donor in a cohort sampled during active COVID-19. The CDR3 is CASSSRQGRMSNQPQHF. The CDR3 nucleotides are TGTGCCAGCAGCTCAAGACAGGGGCGGATGAGCAATCAGCCCCAGCATTTT.